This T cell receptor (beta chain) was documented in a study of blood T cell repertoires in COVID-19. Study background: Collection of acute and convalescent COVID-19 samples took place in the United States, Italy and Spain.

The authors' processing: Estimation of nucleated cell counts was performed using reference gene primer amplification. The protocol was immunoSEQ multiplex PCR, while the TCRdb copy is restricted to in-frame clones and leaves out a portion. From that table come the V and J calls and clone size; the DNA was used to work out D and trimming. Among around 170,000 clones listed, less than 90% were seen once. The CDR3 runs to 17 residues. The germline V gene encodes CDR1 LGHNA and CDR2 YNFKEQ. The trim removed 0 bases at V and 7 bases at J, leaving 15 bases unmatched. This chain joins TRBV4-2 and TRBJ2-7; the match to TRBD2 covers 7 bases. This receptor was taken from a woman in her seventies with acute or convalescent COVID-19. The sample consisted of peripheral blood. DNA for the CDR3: TGTGCCAGCAGCCAAGATACCCTTGCGGGAGACCTCGTTGAGCAGTACTTC. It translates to CASSQDTLAGDLVEQYF.